These 32 T cell receptor beta chains came from one sample sequenced in a study of cytomegalovirus exposure and HLA in healthy donors. Vbeta (60) and Jbeta (13) primers were used in the PCR. Some clones are missing from TCRdb's copy, which holds only in-frame ones; the method was immunoSEQ multiplex PCR. The table includes some 87,000 clones, 65% to 85% detected once. Sequenced material: PBMCs. Source of these receptors: a woman between 40 and 50 years old in good health and CMV-seropositive.

This sequence joins TRBV28 and TRBJ1-3; a possible D gene is TRBD1 (5 bases). Trimming cost V 10 bases and J 2 bases, with 12 bases left between them. The CDR3 spans 13 residues. Germline CDR1 is MDHEN and CDR2 is SYDVKM. CDR3 residues: CATQGLTGNTIYF. Written as DNA, the CDR3 is TGTGCCACGCAGGGTTTGACTGGAAACACCATATATTTT.

This CDR3 is CASSLEGLGTEAFF. In DNA, the CDR3 is TGTGCCAGCAGCTTAGAGGGGTTGGGCACTGAAGCTTTCTTT. J is TRBJ1-1 and V is TRBV7-8; D may be TRBD1 (5 bases). Germline lookup yields CDR1 SGHVS and CDR2 FQNEAQ. With 1 base removed from V and 4 bases from J, the gap between germline ends came to 10 bases. CDR3 length equals 14 residues.

The chain carries TRBV28 and TRBJ1-5; D gene uncertain. Germline CDR1 MDHEN, CDR2 SYDVKM. Between the trimmed V and J ends, which lost 3 bases and 6 bases, there was a span of 6 bases. This CDR3 comprises 12 residues. The CDR3 spells CASSFARQPQHF. The CDR3 DNA is TGTGCCAGCAGTTTCGCGCGTCAGCCCCAGCATTTT.

This clone was observed a few times. Within the sample, other DNA sequences also encode this same CDR3. The chain carries TRBV6-5 and TRBJ2-7, with a possible D match to TRBD2 (5 bases). CDR1 MNHEY and CDR2 SVGAGI come from the germline V gene. This CDR3 comprises 12 residues. Trimming removed 0 bases from V and 7 bases from J, with 7 bases in between. The CDR3 DNA reads as TGTGCCAGCAGTTACTCCGGCGGGGAGCAGTACTTC. Amino acid sequence: CASSYSGGEQYF.

The V call is TRBV2, the J call TRBJ2-6; 8 bases align to TRBD1. Per the germline V gene, CDR1 is SNHLY and CDR2 is FYNNEI. Trimming took 4 bases from V and 0 from J; bases not matched to a gene: 8. This CDR3 contains 18 residues. For the CDR3, the DNA is TGTGCCAGCAGTGTGGGGACAGGAATTTTCTCTGGGGCCAACGTCCTGACTTTC. Protein sequence: CASSVGTGIFSGANVLTF.

As to this clone: In this CDR3 the conserved last residue, phenylalanine or tryptophan, is missing, so a read error is likely. It is unclear where the CDR3 begins or ends on the DNA, so no DNA is shown, and the CDR3 is as TCRdb lists it. V is TRBV6-6 and J is TRBJ1-2; the table's TRBD1 call for D was not verified on the DNA. The CDR3 comprises 14 residues, both ends counted. Germline V gene sequence: CDR1 MNHNY, CDR2 SVGAGI (reference sequence). The CDR3 loop is CASRSSHMPLDRLH.

The chain has TRBV29-1 and TRBJ1-1; D not resolved. Trimming removed 4 bases from V and 2 bases from J, with 11 bases in between. CDR1 is SQVTM and CDR2 is ANQGSEA in the germline V gene. The CDR3 is 13 residues long. The CDR3 sequence: CSVVRRTNTEAFF. The DNA of the CDR3 is TGCAGCGTTGTTCGACGGACTAACACTGAAGCTTTCTTT. The variable domain in full, with the rest retrieved from reference TRBV29-1 and TRBJ1-1, is SAVISQKPSRDICQRGTSLTIQCQVDSQVTMMFWYRQQPGQSLTLIATANQGSEATYESGFVIDKFPISRPNLTFSTLTVSNMSPEDSSIYLCSVVRRTNTEAFFGQGTRLTVV.

This clone was seen only a few times. The V and J genes are TRBV6-6 and TRBJ2-5, with D unresolved. The germline V gene encodes CDR1 MNHNY and CDR2 SVGAGI (reference sequence). The CDR3 spans 13 residues. V was clipped by 2 bases and J by 5 bases, with 9 bases between them. In nucleotides, the CDR3 is TGTGCCAGCAGTTACGAAGTGCGGGAGACCCAGTACTTC. It specifies CASSYEVRETQYF.

The rearrangement links TRBV6-5 to TRBJ1-5, with D perhaps TRBD1 (5 bases). Deletions cut 0 bases from V and 4 bases from J, with 13 bases between. Germline lookup yields CDR1 MNHEY and CDR2 SVGAGI. This CDR3 spans 16 amino acids. The CDR3 here is CASSYSIAGGNQPQHF. CDR3 DNA: TGTGCCAGCAGTTACTCGATCGCCGGGGGAAATCAGCCCCAGCATTTT.

The chain employs TRBV25-1 and TRBJ2-5, with 7 bases that match TRBD1. The CDR3 sequence is 13 residues long. Germline V gene data show CDR1 as MGHDK and CDR2 as SYGVNS. J lost 4 bases, V lost 4 bases, and 3 bases had no gene match. CDR3 in DNA: TGTGCCAGCAGTGCACAGGGGAGAGAGACCCAGTACTTC. Protein product: CASSAQGRETQYF.

The chain employs TRBV10-3 and TRBJ1-1; TRBD1 is a possible D gene (5 bases). The V end lost 6 bases, the J end lost 4 bases, and 6 bases lay between the germline ends. CDR1 and CDR2 from the germline V gene are ENHRY and SYGVKD. The length of the CDR3 is 11 residues. The CDR3 sequence: CAIRGGTEAFF. CDR3 DNA: TGTGCCATCAGGGGGGGCACTGAAGCTTTCTTT.

This clone was picked up a small number of times. The chain carries TRBV12-5 and TRBJ1-1; D is perhaps TRBD1 (5 bases). V gave up 5 bases and J gave up 1 base, with 11 bases separating them. Germline values: CDR1 LGHNT, CDR2 FRNRAP. This CDR3 region has 14 residues. CDR3 sequence: CASGEDSSNTEAFF. CDR3 in DNA: TGTGCTAGTGGTGAAGACAGCTCGAACACTGAAGCTTTCTTT.

This rearrangement joins TRBV18 to TRBJ1-1; perhaps TRBD1 as D (6 bases). CDR3 length equals 14 residues. Trimming cost V 3 bases and J 5 bases, with 13 bases left between them. Germline V CDR1 and CDR2: KGHSH, LQKENI. The DNA of the CDR3 is TGTGCCAGCTCACCTGTGGGGGCCGGGACTGAAGCTTTCTTT. Residues: CASSPVGAGTEAFF.

In this sample, this clone turned up a few times. The V call is TRBV9, the J call TRBJ2-2, with 7 bases lining up with TRBD1. Germline CDR1 SGDLS, CDR2 YYNGEE. CDR3 length: 18 amino acids. V shed 3 bases and J 4 bases; nucleotides not matched to a gene: 15. The CDR3 loop is CASSGHRGERHFTGELFF. In nucleotides, the CDR3 is TGTGCCAGCAGCGGCCACAGGGGCGAGCGACACTTCACCGGGGAGCTGTTTTTT.

The chain uses TRBV30 and TRBJ2-7, with D possibly being TRBD1 (6 bases). Germline V lookup: CDR1 GTSNPN, CDR2 SVGIG (reference sequence). Trimming took off 4 bases at V and 2 bases at J, with 9 bases between the two ends. The length of the CDR3 is 12 residues. The CDR3 here is CAWKDSTYEQYF. The CDR3 DNA reads TGTGCCTGGAAGGACAGTACCTACGAGCAGTACTTC. The full variable domain, rest sourced from reference TRBV30 and TRBJ2-7, is SQTIHQWPATLVQPVGSPLSLECTVEGTSNPNLYWYRQAAGRGLQLLFYSVGIGQISSEVPQNLSASRPQDRQFILSSKKLLLSDSGFYLCAWKDSTYEQYFGPGTRLTVT.

This chain uses TRBV9 with TRBJ2-1, with D possibly matching TRBD2 (6 bases). The CDR3 runs 13 residues. The V and J ends lost 3 bases and 7 bases respectively, with 11 bases between them. Germline lookup yields CDR1 SGDLS and CDR2 YYNGEE. CDR3 protein: CASSDRLVNEQFF. In nucleotides, the CDR3 is TGTGCCAGCAGCGACCGACTAGTTAATGAGCAGTTCTTC.

Written as DNA, the CDR3 is TGTGCCAGCAGTGAACGGAGGAGCAATCAGCCCCAGCATTTT. It specifies CASSERRSNQPQHF. The chain combines TRBV6-1 with TRBJ1-5; D is undetermined. The CDR3 length is 14 residues. CDR1 is MNHNS and CDR2 is SASEGT in the germline V gene. With 2 bases removed from V and 1 base from J, the gap between germline ends came to 6 bases.

DNA of the CDR3: TGTGCCACCAGCAGTTCTAGCGGGGCCTACAATGAGCAGTTCTTC. Protein product: CATSSSSGAYNEQFF. The chain links TRBV15 to TRBJ2-1, with 9 bases fitting TRBD2. The V segment lost 3 bases and the J segment 2 bases; nucleotides outside the gene matches: 2. Per germline, CDR1 LNHNV and CDR2 YYDKDF (reference sequence). The length of the CDR3 is 15 residues.

The chain carries TRBV5-4 and TRBJ2-3, with 7 bases lining up with TRBD2. V was clipped by 1 base and J by 1 base; unmatched bases: 0. This CDR3 region has 14 residues. Germline CDR1 reads SGHNT; CDR2 reads YYREEE (reference sequence). CDR3 loop: CASSLTSGTDTQYF. In nucleotides, the CDR3 is TGTGCCAGCAGCTTGACTAGCGGCACAGATACGCAGTATTTT.

The V call is TRBV7-9, the J call TRBJ1-4; TRBD1 agrees at 7 bases. This CDR3 spans 18 amino acids. After removal of 1 base from V and 0 bases from J, the junction contained 8 bases not matched to a gene. The germline CDR1 and CDR2 sequences are SEHNR and FQNEAQ (reference sequence). Here the CDR3 reads CASSLDGDSETTNEKLFF. The CDR3 DNA is TGTGCCAGCAGCTTAGACGGGGACAGCGAGACAACTAATGAAAAACTGTTTTTT.

The genes are TRBV6-1 and TRBJ2-1, with no clear D. Germline V gene lookup returns CDR1 MNHNS and CDR2 SASEGT. V was shortened by 1 base and J by 9 bases, with 10 bases between the two germline ends. CDR3 length equals 13 residues. The CDR3 DNA is TGTGCCAGCAGTGAAGGCCAGGTGGGTGAGCAGTTCTTC. Protein sequence: CASSEGQVGEQFF.

V is TRBV5-1 and J is TRBJ2-1; D is unresolved. Trimming removed 0 bases at V and 6 bases at J, with 10 bases between. This CDR3 is 14 amino acids long. Germline values: CDR1 SGHRS, CDR2 YFSETQ. In DNA, the CDR3 is TGCGCCAGCAGCTTGGGCCCAGACTCCAATGAGCAGTTCTTC. It yields the protein CASSLGPDSNEQFF.

This rearrangement joins TRBV5-6 to TRBJ2-2; 7 nucleotides agree with TRBD1. There are 14 residues in the CDR3. Germline CDR1 and CDR2: SGHDT and YYEEEE. V was pared by 5 bases and J by 4 bases, with 5 bases of the junction left unmatched. CDR3 in amino acids: CASRHDRATGELFF. The CDR3 DNA reads as TGTGCCAGCAGGCACGACAGGGCCACCGGGGAGCTGTTTTTT.

The J gene is TRBJ1-5, the V gene TRBV5-1, with 7 positions matching TRBD1. Germline V gene data show CDR1 as SGHRS and CDR2 as YFSETQ. V lost 4 bases and J lost 4; bases outside the gene matches: 8. This CDR3 is 15 amino acids long. The CDR3 DNA reads as TGCGCCAGCAGCGAATCCGGGACAGCTAATCAGCCCCAGCATTTT. Its protein product is CASSESGTANQPQHF.

J is TRBJ1-2 and V is TRBV7-2; D ambiguous. Germline lookup yields CDR1 SGHTA and CDR2 FQGNSA. The CDR3 length is 14 residues. Trimming cost V 3 bases and J 3 bases, with 11 bases left between them. In DNA, the CDR3 is TGTGCCAGCAGCTTTTACAGTAAAGACTATGGCTACACCTTC. It codes for CASSFYSKDYGYTF.

This clone was observed a single time. The chain is built from TRBV5-1 and TRBJ2-1, with 8 bases matching TRBD1. The J segment lost 8 bases and the V segment lost 3 bases, leaving 4 bases of the junction unmatched. Germline assignment: CDR1 SGHRS and CDR2 YFSETQ. The CDR3 is 13 amino acids. CDR3 sequence (DNA): TGCGCCAGCAGCTCCCTACAGGGGGATGAGCAGTTCTTC. Translated: CASSSLQGDEQFF.

V is TRBV7-9 and J is TRBJ1-2, with D maybe TRBD1 (5 bases). The germline V gene encodes CDR1 SEHNR and CDR2 FQNEAQ (reference sequence). The CDR3 runs 12 residues. Trimming shortened V by 2 bases and J by 5 bases, and 6 bases separated the two germline ends. CDR3 region: CASSLPGYGYTF. CDR3 bases: TGTGCCAGCAGCTTACCAGGGTATGGCTACACCTTC. Using reference TRBV7-9 and TRBJ1-2 for the parts outside the CDR3, the full variable domain is DTGVSQNPRHKITKRGQNVTFRCDPISEHNRLYWYRQTLGQGPEFLTYFQNEAQLEKSRLLSDRFSAERPKGSFSTLEIQRTEQGDSAMYLCASSLPGYGYTFGSGTRLTVV.

The chain couples TRBV6-5 to TRBJ1-4; TRBD1 matches 7 bases. The CDR3 loop spans 14 amino acids. In germline, CDR1 is MNHEY, CDR2 SVGAGI. Germline trimming cut 6 bases from V and 5 bases from J; bases unmatched to any gene: 6. Here the CDR3 reads CASRPTGRNEKLFF. In DNA, the CDR3 is TGTGCCAGCAGGCCGACAGGGAGGAATGAAAAACTGTTTTTT.

The chain recombines TRBV7-9 with TRBJ2-2, with TRBD2 matching 7 bases. V lost 3 bases and J lost 5; bases outside the gene matches: 9. The CDR3 length is 16 residues. Germline V gene sequence: CDR1 SEHNR, CDR2 FQNEAQ (reference sequence). As DNA, the CDR3 is TGTGCCAGCAGCTTGGGAGCGGGATTTTATACCGGGGAGCTGTTTTTT. Amino acids: CASSLGAGFYTGELFF.

The J gene is TRBJ2-1, the V gene TRBV30, with D tentatively TRBD1 (6 bases). With 8 bases removed from V and 8 bases from J, the gap between germline ends came to 19 bases. Germline V gives CDR1 GTSNPN, CDR2 SVGIG (reference sequence). This CDR3 has 13 amino acids. The CDR3 region has the DNA TGTGCCAGCCAACGTACAGGGCTCGATGAGCAGTTCTTC. Its translation: CASQRTGLDEQFF.

V and J are TRBV6-5 and TRBJ2-7; 11 nucleotides line up with TRBD2. CDR3 length: 15 amino acids. Germline V CDR1 and CDR2: MNHEY, SVGAGI. V was clipped by 5 bases and J by 2 bases; unmatched bases: 5. For the CDR3, the DNA is TGTGCCAGCAGTAACCGGGGACTAGCGGCCTACGAGCAGTACTTC. Amino acids: CASSNRGLAAYEQYF.

V and J are TRBV5-1 and TRBJ1-3; D is undetermined. The CDR3 sequence is 14 residues long. Germline V gives CDR1 SGHRS, CDR2 YFSETQ. V gave up 0 bases and J gave up 0 bases, with 4 bases separating them. In nucleotides, the CDR3 is TGCGCCAGCAGCTTGGACGGCTCTGGAAACACCATATATTTT. Translating gives CASSLDGSGNTIYF.